This T cell receptor beta chain was obtained from a study of cytomegalovirus exposure and HLA in healthy donors. Clones were sequenced by immunoSEQ multiplex PCR, and TCRdb holds only the in-frame ones, with some missing. The sample has roughly 60,000 clones, around 90% seen once; the top ten hold 2.2%. Points from the study as a whole: A later analysis found first-cohort TCR clusters tended to co-occur in the 120 or so validation repertoires. It was reportedly the case that the classifier diagnosed cytomegalovirus status with high specificity and sensitivity.

As regards this clone: Its specificity is unknown.

This sequence was found in a woman aged 25-40 years in good health and CMV-seronegative. The sequencing sample was made of PBMCs.

The chain's CDR3 is CASSQDRPGNRYPMNTEAFF. The DNA of the CDR3 is TGTGCCAGCAGCCAAGACCGCCCGGGGAACAGATACCCCATGAACACTGAAGCTTTCTTT. This chain connects TRBV14 to TRBJ1-1; D not resolved. Trimming stripped 0 bases from V and 0 bases from J, with 23 bases between. The CDR3 has 20 residues. The V gene's germline CDR1 is SGHDN and CDR2 FVKESK.